This TCR beta chain was recorded in a study of blood T cells in healthy people across ages. Then a second PCR, running about 6 to 12 cycles, was carried out with a sample-barcoded 5' primer and a J-beta primer mix. TCRdb reprocessed the 5' RACE reads via MiXCR and lists one record per CDR3 protein. The sample lists some 760,000 distinct CDR3 sequences, around 25% seen once, with just under 9.5% in the top ten. Trimming removed 5 bases from V and 2 bases from J, with 11 bases in between. Germline V gives CDR1 SQVTM, CDR2 ANQGSEA. The CDR3 has 13 residues. Regarding the study as a whole: Since the PBMCs were unsorted, naive and antigen-experienced cells could not be conclusively compared. Higher diversity, along with more naive CD4+ cells, distinguished long-lived donors from aged donors.

As for this clonotype: Its antigen is unknown.

These data were also reused for a study on T cells of mothers and their children. According to that study: When the second PCR was run, its M1S primer added sample barcodes and 2-4 random nucleotides. Related mother-child pairs shared marginally more repertoire than unrelated pairs, though not significantly.

The chain joins TRBV29-1 to TRBJ2-3, with D tentatively TRBD1 (6 bases). Sequencing was performed on blood. The clonotype comes from a boy younger than 18 in good health. The CDR3 nucleotides read TGCAGCGTTCCAGGACAGCCCACAGATACGCAGTATTTT. Translating it yields CSVPGQPTDTQYF.